This T cell receptor beta chain was documented in a study of technical replicates of blood from a handful of donors. The germline CDR1 and CDR2 sequences are ENHRY and SYGVKD. CDR3 length equals 15 residues. V was pared by 6 bases and J by 4 bases, with 11 bases of the junction left unmatched. Clones were sequenced by immunoSEQ multiplex PCR, and TCRdb holds only the in-frame ones, with some missing. The sample lists around 80,000 clones; roughly 98% were seen once. The chain couples TRBV10-3 to TRBJ2-7, with TRBD1 identical over 8 bases. The sequence was collected from a human donor in good health. Material for sequencing was T cells isolated from PBMCs. The CDR3, as DNA: TGTGCCATCAGAACAAAGACAGGGGAGGCGTACGAGCAGTACTTC. As protein: CAIRTKTGEAYEQYF.